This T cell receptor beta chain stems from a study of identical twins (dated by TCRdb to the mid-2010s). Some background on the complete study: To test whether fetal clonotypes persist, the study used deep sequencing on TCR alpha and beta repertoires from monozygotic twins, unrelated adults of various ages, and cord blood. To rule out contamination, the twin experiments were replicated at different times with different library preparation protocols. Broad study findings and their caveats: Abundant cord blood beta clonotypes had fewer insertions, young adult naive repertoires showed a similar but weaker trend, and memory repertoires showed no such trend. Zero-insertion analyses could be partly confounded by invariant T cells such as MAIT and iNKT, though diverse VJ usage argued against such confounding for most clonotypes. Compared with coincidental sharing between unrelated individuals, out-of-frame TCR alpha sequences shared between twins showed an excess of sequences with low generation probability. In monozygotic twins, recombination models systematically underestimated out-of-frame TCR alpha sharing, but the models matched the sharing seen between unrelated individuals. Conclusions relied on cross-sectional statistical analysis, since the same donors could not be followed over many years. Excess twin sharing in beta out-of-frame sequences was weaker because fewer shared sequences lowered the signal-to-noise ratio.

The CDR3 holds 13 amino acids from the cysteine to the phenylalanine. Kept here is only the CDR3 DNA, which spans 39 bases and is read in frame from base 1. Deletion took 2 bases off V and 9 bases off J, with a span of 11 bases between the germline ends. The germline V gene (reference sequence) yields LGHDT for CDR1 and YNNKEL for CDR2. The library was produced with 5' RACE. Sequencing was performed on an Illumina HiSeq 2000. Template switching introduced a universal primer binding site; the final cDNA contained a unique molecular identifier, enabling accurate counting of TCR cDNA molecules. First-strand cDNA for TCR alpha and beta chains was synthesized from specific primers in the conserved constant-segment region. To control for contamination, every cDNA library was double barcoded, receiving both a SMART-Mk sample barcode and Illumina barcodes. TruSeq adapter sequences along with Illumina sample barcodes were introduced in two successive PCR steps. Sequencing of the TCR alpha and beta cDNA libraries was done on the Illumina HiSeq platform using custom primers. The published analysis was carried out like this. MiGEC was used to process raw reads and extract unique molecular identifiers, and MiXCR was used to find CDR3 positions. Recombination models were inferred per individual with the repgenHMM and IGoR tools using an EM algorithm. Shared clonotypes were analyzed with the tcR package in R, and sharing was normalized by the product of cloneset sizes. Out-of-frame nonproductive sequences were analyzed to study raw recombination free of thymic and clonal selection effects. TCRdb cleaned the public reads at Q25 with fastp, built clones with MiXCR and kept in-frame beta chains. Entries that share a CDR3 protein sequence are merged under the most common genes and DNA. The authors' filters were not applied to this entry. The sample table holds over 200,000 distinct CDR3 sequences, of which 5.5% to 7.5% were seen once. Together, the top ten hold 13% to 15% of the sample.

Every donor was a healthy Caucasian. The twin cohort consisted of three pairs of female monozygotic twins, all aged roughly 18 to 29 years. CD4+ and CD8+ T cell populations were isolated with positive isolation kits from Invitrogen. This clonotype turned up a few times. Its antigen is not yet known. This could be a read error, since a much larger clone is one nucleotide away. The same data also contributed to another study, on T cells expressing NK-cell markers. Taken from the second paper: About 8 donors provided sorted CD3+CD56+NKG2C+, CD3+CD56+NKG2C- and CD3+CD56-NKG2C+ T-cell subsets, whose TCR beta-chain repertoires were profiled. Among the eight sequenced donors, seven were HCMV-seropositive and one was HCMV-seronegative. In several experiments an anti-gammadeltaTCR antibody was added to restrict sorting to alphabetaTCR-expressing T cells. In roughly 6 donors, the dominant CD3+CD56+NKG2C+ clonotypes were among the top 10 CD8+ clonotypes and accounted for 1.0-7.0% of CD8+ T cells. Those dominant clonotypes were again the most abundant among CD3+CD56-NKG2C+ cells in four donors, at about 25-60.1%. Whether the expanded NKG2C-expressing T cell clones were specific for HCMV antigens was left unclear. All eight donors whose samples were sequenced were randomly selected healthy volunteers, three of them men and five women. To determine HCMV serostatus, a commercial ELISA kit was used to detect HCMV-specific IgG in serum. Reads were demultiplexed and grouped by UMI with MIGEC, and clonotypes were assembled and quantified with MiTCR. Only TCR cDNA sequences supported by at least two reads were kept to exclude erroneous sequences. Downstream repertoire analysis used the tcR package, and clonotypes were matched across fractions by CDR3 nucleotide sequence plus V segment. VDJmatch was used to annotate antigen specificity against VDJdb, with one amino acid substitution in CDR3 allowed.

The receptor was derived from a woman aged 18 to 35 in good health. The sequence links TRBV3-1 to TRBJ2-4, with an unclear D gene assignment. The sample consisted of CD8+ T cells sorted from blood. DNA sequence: TGTGCCAGCAGCCAATCTAACGAAATCATTCAGTACTTC. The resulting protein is CASSQSNEIIQYF.